The 10 T cell receptor beta chains below come from one sample, sequenced in a study of molecular identifiers for immune sequencing clone quantification. TCRdb called the PCR reads again in MiXCR, with one record for every CDR3 protein. Counted here are approximately 550,000 distinct CDR3 sequences, 20% to 25% occurring once; the ten biggest clones make up roughly 0.81%. The sequencing sample was made of naive CD8+ T cells from blood, with Jurkat cell RNA spiked in. Subset in this sample: FACS-sorted CD8+CD4-CCR7+CD45RA+ naive T cells. The origin of the receptors is a human donor in good health. Some libraries in this study had Jurkat cell RNA spiked in.

This clonotype was picked up many times. The V gene is TRBV7-9, the J gene TRBJ2-1; D is possibly TRBD2 (5 bases). V was shortened by 5 bases and J by 5 bases, with 13 bases between the two germline ends. The CDR3 runs 14 residues. In germline, CDR1 is SEHNR, CDR2 FQNEAQ (reference sequence). CDR3 region: CASSPGNGNNEQFF. The CDR3 DNA is TGTGCCAGCAGCCCGGGGAATGGCAACAATGAGCAGTTCTTC.

Points on this clonotype: Since a much larger clone is just one base distant, this may be a read error. The rearrangement links TRBV4-2 to TRBJ2-7; 10 bases are a match to TRBD2. The CDR3 loop spans 15 amino acids. Germline V gene lookup returns CDR1 LGHNA and CDR2 YNFKEQ. CDR3 sequence: CACSRGLAAAYEQYF. The CDR3 coding sequence is TGTGCCTGCAGCCGAGGACTAGCGGCTGCCTACGAGCAGTACTTC.

The V and J genes are TRBV7-9 and TRBJ2-7; TRBD2 matches at 13 bases. Trimming cost V 5 bases and J 2 bases; bases outside gene matches: 3. The germline V gene encodes CDR1 SEHNR and CDR2 FQNEAQ (reference sequence). CDR3 length: 15 residues. CDR3 nucleotide sequence: TGTGCCAGCAGCAACGGACTAGCGGGAGCCTACGAGCAGTACTTC. Residues: CASSNGLAGAYEQYF.

This clonotype was picked up many times. The rearrangement joins TRBV5-6 to TRBJ2-3; 7 bases align to TRBD1. The CDR3 totals 14 residues. In germline, CDR1 is SGHDT, CDR2 YYEEEE. The V and J ends lost 4 bases and 0 bases, in that order; junction bases with no gene match: 2. For the CDR3, the DNA is TGTGCCAGCAGCCAGGGACAGAGCACAGATACGCAGTATTTT. Its protein product is CASSQGQSTDTQYF. The whole variable domain, filled in from reference TRBV5-6 and TRBJ2-3, reads DAGVTQSPTHLIKTRGQQVTLRCSPKSGHDTVSWYQQALGQGPQFIFQYYEEEERQRGNFPDRFSGHQFPNYSSELNVNALLLGDSALYLCASSQGQSTDTQYFGPGTRLTVL.

This clonotype was counted only a few times. The gene calls are TRBV12-3 or TRBV12-4 and TRBJ1-1, with 8 bases matching TRBD1. The CDR3 is 15 residues long. Trimming removed 6 bases from V and 4 bases from J; junction bases left unmatched: 10. The CDR3 bases are TGTGCCAGCAGCCCCGTGGACAGGGCGGTCACTGAAGCTTTCTTT. Its protein product is CASSPVDRAVTEAFF.

This clonotype was seen repeatedly, ten times or more. The chain has TRBV5-1 and TRBJ1-1; TRBD1 might be the D (6 bases). Trimming removed 3 bases at V and 0 bases at J, with 12 bases between. The CDR3 extends over 15 amino acids. The germline V gene encodes CDR1 SGHRS and CDR2 YFSETQ. In DNA, the CDR3 is TGCGCCAGCAGCTGGACAGAAAATATGAACACTGAAGCTTTCTTT. The encoded protein is CASSWTENMNTEAFF.

The V gene is TRBV28, the J gene TRBJ2-5, with TRBD2 identical over 15 bases. Germline CDR1 reads MDHEN; CDR2 reads SYDVKM. The CDR3 length is 20 residues. Trimming took 2 bases from V and 1 from J; bases not matched to a gene: 11. CDR3 DNA: TGTGCCAGCAGTTTACCGGGGACTAGCGGGAGGAGAGGCCCCCAAGAGACCCAGTACTTC. Residues: CASSLPGTSGRRGPQETQYF.

This clonotype was picked up many times. The V call is TRBV29-1, the J call TRBJ2-3, with 10 bases matching TRBD2. The junction had 17 bases not matched to a gene; V was cut back by 6 bases and J by 5 bases. This CDR3 has 17 residues. Germline V gives CDR1 SQVTM, CDR2 ANQGSEA. CDR3 nucleotide sequence: TGCAGCGTGCTGCCGTGGGTTGAGCGGGAGGGCCTAGATACGCAGTATTTT. Amino acids: CSVLPWVEREGLDTQYF.

V is TRBV5-1 and J is TRBJ2-1, with 8 positions matching TRBD1. The CDR3 has 15 amino acids. Germline V gene sequence: CDR1 SGHRS, CDR2 YFSETQ. Trimming removed 0 bases from V and 4 bases from J; junction bases left unmatched: 3. CDR3 sequence reads: CASSLVDREYNEQFF. CDR3 DNA sequence: TGCGCCAGCAGCTTGGTGGACAGGGAGTACAATGAGCAGTTCTTC. Drawing the rest from reference TRBV5-1 and TRBJ2-1, the complete variable domain is KAGVTQTPRYLIKTRGQQVTLSCSPISGHRSVSWYQQTPGQGLQFLFEYFSETQRNKGNFPGRFSGRQFSNSRSEMNVSTLELGDSALYLCASSLVDREYNEQFFGPGTRLTVL.

The genes are TRBV9 and TRBJ2-5; tentatively, D is TRBD2 (6 bases). The germline CDR1 and CDR2 sequences are SGDLS and YYNGEE. Trimming took 1 base from V and 4 from J, leaving 8 bases between them. The CDR3 runs 13 residues. The CDR3 bases are TGTGCCAGCAGCGTATACGGGGGAGAGACCCAGTACTTC. Encoded protein: CASSVYGGETQYF.